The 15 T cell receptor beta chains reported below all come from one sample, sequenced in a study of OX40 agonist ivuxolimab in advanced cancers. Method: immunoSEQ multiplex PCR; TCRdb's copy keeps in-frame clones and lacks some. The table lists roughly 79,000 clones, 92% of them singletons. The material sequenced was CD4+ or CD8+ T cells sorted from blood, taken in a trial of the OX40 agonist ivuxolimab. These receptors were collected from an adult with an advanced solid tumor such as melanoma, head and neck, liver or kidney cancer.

CDR3 region: CASSLGPTSWQYF. CDR3 DNA sequence: TGTGCCAGCAGCTTAGGGCCAACTTCATGGCAGTACTTC. The V gene is TRBV11-3, the J gene TRBJ2-7; D remains ambiguous. The germline V and J ends were trimmed by 1 base and 9 bases, with 13 bases remaining between them. The germline V gene has CDR1 SGHNT and CDR2 YENEEA. CDR3 size: 13 residues.

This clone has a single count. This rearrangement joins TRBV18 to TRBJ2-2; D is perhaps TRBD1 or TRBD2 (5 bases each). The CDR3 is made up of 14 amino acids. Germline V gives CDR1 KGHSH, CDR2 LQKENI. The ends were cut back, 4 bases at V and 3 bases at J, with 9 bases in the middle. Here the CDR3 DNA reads TGTGCCAGCTCACTCGGGACGGACACCGGGGAGCTGTTTTTT. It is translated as CASSLGTDTGELFF.

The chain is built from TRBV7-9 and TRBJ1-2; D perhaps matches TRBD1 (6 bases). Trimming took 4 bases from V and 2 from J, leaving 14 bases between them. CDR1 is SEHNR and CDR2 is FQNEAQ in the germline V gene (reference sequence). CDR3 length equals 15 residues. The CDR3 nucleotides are TGTGCCAGCAGCTATGGACAGATCACCAACTATGGCTACACCTTC. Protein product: CASSYGQITNYGYTF.

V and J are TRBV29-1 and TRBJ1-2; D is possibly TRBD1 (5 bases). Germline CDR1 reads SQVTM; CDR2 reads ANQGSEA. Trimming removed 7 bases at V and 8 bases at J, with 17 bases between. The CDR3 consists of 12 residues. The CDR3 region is CSAGVWGSGYTF. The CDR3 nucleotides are TGCAGCGCTGGGGTGTGGGGGTCCGGCTACACCTTC.

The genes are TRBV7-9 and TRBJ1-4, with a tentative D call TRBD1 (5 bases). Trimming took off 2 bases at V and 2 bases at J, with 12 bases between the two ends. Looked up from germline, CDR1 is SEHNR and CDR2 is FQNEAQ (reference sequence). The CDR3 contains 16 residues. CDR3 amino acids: CASSLISGATNEKLFF. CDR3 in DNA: TGTGCCAGCAGCTTAATCTCCGGGGCTACTAATGAAAAACTGTTTTTT.

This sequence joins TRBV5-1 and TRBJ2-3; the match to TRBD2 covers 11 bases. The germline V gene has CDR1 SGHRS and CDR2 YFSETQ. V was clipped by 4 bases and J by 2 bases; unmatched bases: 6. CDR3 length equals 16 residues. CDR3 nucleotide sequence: TGCGCCAGCAGCCGTGGGACTAGCGGTTTCACAGATACGCAGTATTTT. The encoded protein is CASSRGTSGFTDTQYF.

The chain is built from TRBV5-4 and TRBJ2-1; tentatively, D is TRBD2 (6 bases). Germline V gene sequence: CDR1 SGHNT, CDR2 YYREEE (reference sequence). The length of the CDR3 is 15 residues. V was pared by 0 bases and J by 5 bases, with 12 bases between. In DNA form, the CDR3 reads TGTGCCAGCAGCTTGGTTGGAGGGTCAAACAATGAGCAGTTCTTC. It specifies CASSLVGGSNNEQFF.

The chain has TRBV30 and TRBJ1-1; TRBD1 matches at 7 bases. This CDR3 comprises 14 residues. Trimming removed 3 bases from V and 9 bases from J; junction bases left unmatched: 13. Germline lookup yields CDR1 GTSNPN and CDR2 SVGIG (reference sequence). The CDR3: CAWSLGGSRGKAFF. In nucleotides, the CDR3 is TGTGCCTGGAGCCTAGGGGGCTCAAGGGGGAAAGCTTTCTTT.

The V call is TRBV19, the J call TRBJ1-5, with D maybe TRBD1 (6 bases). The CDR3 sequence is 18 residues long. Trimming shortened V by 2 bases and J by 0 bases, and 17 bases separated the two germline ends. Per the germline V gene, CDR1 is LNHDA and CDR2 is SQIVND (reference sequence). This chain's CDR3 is CASSITVHRAYSNQPQHF. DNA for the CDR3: TGTGCCAGTAGTATAACTGTTCACAGGGCTTATAGCAATCAGCCCCAGCATTTT.

The CDR3 nucleotides read TGTGCCAGCAGTATCTTGGAGGTCGCGGGAGGTACCGGGGAGCTGTTTTTT. It translates to CASSILEVAGGTGELFF. The gene calls are TRBV5-4 and TRBJ2-2; 8 nucleotides line up with TRBD2. Germline V CDR1 and CDR2: SGHNT, YYREEE (reference sequence). The V gene end was trimmed by 5 bases and the J gene end by 5 bases; junction bases not matched to a gene: 14. The CDR3 sequence is 17 residues long.

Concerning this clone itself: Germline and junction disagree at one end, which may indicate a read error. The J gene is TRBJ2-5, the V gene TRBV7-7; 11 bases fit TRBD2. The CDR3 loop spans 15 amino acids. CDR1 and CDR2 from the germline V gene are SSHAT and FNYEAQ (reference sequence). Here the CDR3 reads CASSPGTSGQETQYF. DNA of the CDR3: TGTGCTAGCAGCCCCGGGACTAGCGGCCAAGAGACCCAGTACTTC.

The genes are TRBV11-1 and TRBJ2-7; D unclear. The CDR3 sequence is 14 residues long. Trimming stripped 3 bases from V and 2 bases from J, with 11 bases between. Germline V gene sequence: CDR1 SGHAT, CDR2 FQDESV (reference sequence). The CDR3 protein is CASSFSTDAYEQYF. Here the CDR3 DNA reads TGTGCCAGCAGCTTCTCCACTGACGCCTACGAGCAGTACTTC.

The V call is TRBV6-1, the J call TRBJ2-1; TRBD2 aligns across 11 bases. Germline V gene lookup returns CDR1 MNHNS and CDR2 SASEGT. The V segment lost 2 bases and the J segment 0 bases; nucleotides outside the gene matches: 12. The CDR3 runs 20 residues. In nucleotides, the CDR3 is TGTGCCAGCAGTGAAAGCTGGACTAGCGGGCCACTTAGCTCCTACAATGAGCAGTTCTTC. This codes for CASSESWTSGPLSSYNEQFF.

The CDR3 sequence: CAGGRNTEAFF. The CDR3 DNA sequence: TGTGCTGGCGGCAGGAACACTGAAGCTTTCTTT. The chain links TRBV30 to TRBJ1-1; D call uncertain. The CDR3 spans 11 residues. Germline V gene data show CDR1 as GTSNPN and CDR2 as SVGIG (reference sequence).

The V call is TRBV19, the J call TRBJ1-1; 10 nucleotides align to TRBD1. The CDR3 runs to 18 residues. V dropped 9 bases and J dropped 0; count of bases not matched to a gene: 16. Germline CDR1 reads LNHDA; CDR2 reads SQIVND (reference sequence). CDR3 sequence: CASFPDRGPAFMNTEAFF. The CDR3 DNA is TGTGCCAGCTTCCCCGACAGGGGGCCTGCGTTCATGAACACTGAAGCTTTCTTT. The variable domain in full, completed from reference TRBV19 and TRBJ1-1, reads DGGITQSPKYLFRKEGQNVTLSCEQNLNHDAMYWYRQDPGQGLRLIYYSQIVNDFQKGDIAEGYSVSREKKESFPLTVTSAQKNPTAFYLCASFPDRGPAFMNTEAFFGQGTRLTVV.